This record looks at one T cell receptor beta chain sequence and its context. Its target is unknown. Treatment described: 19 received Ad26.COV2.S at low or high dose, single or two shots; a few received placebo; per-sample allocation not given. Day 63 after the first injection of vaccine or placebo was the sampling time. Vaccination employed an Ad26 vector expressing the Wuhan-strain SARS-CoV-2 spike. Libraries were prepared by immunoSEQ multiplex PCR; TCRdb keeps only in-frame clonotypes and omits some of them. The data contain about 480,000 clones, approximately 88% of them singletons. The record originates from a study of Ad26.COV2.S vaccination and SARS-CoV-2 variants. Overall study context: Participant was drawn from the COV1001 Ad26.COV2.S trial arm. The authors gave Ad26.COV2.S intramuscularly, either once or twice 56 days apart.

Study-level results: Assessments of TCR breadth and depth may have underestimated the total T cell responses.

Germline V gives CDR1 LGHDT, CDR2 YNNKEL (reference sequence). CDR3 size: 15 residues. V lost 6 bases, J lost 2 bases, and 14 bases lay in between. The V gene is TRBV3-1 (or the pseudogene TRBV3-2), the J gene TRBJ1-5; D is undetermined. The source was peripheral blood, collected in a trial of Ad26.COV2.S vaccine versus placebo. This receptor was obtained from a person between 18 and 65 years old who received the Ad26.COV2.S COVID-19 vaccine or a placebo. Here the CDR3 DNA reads TGTGCCAGCAGTTCCCGGGGTACAGGCAATCAGCCCCAGCATTTT. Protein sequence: CASSSRGTGNQPQHF.